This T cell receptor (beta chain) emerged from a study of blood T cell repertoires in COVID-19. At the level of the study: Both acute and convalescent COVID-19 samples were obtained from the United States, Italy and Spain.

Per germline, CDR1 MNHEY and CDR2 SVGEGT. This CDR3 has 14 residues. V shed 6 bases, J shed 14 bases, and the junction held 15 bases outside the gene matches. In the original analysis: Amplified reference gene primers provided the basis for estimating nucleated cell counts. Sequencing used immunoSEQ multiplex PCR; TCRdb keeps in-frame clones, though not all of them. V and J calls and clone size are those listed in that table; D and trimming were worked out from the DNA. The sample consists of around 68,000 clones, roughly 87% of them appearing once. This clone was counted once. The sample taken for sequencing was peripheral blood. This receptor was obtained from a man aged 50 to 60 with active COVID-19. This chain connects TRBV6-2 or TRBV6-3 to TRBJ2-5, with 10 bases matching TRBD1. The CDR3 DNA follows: TGTGCCAGCAGCAAGACAGGGGGCGGAAACACCGGATACTTC. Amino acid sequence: CASSKTGGGNTGYF.